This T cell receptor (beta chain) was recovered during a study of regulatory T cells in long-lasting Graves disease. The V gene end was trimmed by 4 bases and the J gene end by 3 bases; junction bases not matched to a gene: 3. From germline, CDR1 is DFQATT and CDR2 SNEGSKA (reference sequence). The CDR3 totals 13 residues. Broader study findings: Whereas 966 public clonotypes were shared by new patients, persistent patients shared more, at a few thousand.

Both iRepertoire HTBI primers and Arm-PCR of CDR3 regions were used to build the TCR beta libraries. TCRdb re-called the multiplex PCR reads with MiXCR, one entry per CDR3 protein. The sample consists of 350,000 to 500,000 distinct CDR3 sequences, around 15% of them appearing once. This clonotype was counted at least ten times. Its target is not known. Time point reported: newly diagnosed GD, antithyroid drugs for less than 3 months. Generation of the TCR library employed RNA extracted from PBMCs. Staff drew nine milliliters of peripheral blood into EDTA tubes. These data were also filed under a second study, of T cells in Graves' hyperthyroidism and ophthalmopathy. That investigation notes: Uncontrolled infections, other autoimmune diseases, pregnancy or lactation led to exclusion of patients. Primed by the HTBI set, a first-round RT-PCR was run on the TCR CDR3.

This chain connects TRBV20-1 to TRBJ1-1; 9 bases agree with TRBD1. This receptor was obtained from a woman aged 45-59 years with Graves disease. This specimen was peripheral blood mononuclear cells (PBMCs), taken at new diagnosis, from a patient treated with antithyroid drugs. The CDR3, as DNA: TGCAGTGCTAACAGGGGGCTTGACACTGAAGCTTTCTTT. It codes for CSANRGLDTEAFF.